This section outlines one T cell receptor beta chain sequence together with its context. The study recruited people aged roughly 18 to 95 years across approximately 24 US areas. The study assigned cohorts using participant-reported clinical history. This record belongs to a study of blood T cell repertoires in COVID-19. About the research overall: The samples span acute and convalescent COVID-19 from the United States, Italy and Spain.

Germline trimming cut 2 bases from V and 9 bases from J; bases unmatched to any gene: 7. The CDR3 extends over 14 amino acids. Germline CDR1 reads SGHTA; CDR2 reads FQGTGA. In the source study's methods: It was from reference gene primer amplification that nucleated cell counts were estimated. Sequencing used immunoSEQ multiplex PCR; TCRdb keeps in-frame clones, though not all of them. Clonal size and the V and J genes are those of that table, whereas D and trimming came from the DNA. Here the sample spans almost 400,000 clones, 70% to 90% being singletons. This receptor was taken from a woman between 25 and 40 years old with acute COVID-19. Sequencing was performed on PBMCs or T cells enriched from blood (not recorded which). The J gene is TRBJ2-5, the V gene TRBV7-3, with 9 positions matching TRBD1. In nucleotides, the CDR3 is TGTGCCAGCAGCTTACGGGGACAGGGTACGGCCCAGTACTTC. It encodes CASSLRGQGTAQYF. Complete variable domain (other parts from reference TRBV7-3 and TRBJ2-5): GAGVSQTPSNKVTEKGKYVELRCDPISGHTALYWYRQSLGQGPEFLIYFQGTGAADDSGLPNDRFFAVRPEGSVSTLKIQRTERGDSAVYLCASSLRGQGTAQYFGPGTRLLVL.